Sequencing of this T cell receptor beta chain was carried out in a study of blood T cell repertoires in COVID-19. Clones were read by immunoSEQ multiplex PCR, and TCRdb kept only the in-frame ones, dropping some. The sample has some 89,000 clones, about nine tenths seen once; the top ten hold approximately 1.5%. The CDR3 is made up of 13 amino acids. Deletions cut 3 bases from V and 4 bases from J, with 10 bases between. Germline assignment: CDR1 KGHSH and CDR2 LQKENI. Sequenced sample: peripheral blood. The chain has TRBV18 and TRBJ2-7, with D possibly TRBD2 on 6 matching bases. This TCR derives from a man between 60 and 75 years old with acute or convalescent COVID-19. The DNA for the CDR3 is TGTGCCAGCTCACCGCGGGACGGATACGAGCAGTACGTC. It specifies CASSPRDGYEQYV.